A selection of T cell receptor beta chains follows, all from one sample in a study of early T cells in non-severe SARS-CoV-2 infection. TCRdb called the 5' RACE reads again in MiXCR, with one record for every CDR3 protein. The data contain about 80,000 distinct CDR3 sequences, roughly 5.7% of them singletons. Sequencing was done on a sample of whole blood. These receptors were taken from an adult who was a healthcare worker with PCR-confirmed SARS-CoV-2 infection or an uninfected control (not recorded which). CDR3s include the opening cysteine and the closing phenylalanine or tryptophan. The D gene is left open where the match is weak. Clone size is given for some rows only: seen once, a few or many times, or a class if the clone is expanded.

j_call: TRBJ2-7; clone_size: .; d_call: .; v_call: TRBV29-1; cdr3_aa: CSVMLYTYEQYF; cdr3_nt: TGCAGCGTTATGTTGTACACCTACGAGCAGTACTTC
j_call: TRBJ2-3; clone_size: .; d_call: .; v_call: TRBV21-1; cdr3_aa: CASSKEVTSGTADTQYF; cdr3_nt: TGTGCCAGCAGCAAAGAGGTAACTAGCGGGACCGCAGATACGCAGTATTTT
j_call: TRBJ2-7; clone_size: many; d_call: TRBD1; v_call: TRBV10-3; cdr3_aa: CAISETGDSYEQYF; cdr3_nt: TGTGCCATCAGTGAGACAGGGGACTCCTACGAGCAGTACTTC
j_call: TRBJ2-3; clone_size: few; d_call: TRBD2; v_call: TRBV18; cdr3_aa: CASSTSGSVTDTQYF; cdr3_nt: TGTGCCAGCTCAACTAGCGGGAGTGTCACAGATACGCAGTATTTT
j_call: TRBJ2-4; clone_size: few; d_call: .; v_call: TRBV20-1; cdr3_aa: CSARDPGGNIQYF; cdr3_nt: TGCAGTGCTAGAGATCCAGGTGGAAACATTCAGTACTTC
j_call: TRBJ2-1; clone_size: .; d_call: TRBD1; v_call: TRBV6-2/TRBV6-3; cdr3_aa: CASSFDRGSTLYNEQFF; cdr3_nt: TGTGCCAGCAGCTTCGACAGGGGGTCCACCCTCTACAATGAGCAGTTCTTC
j_call: TRBJ2-3; clone_size: few; d_call: .; v_call: TRBV6-1; cdr3_aa: CASSEARVRSDTQYF; cdr3_nt: TGTGCCAGCAGTGAAGCGAGGGTACGATCCGATACGCAGTATTTT
j_call: TRBJ2-2; clone_size: .; d_call: TRBD2; v_call: TRBV12-3/TRBV12-4; cdr3_aa: CASNPSGAGELFF; cdr3_nt: TGTGCCAGCAATCCTAGCGGGGCCGGGGAGCTGTTTTTT
j_call: TRBJ2-1; clone_size: many; d_call: .; v_call: TRBV6-1; cdr3_aa: CASMISSYNEQFF; cdr3_nt: TGTGCCAGCATGATAAGCTCCTACAATGAGCAGTTCTTC
j_call: TRBJ1-5; clone_size: .; d_call: TRBD1; v_call: TRBV7-2; cdr3_aa: CASSLDGTDNQPQHF; cdr3_nt: TGTGCCAGCAGCTTAGATGGGACAGACAATCAGCCCCAGCATTTT
j_call: TRBJ2-3; clone_size: few; d_call: TRBD2; v_call: TRBV5-1; cdr3_aa: CASSLVYSGFMPLGTDTQYF; cdr3_nt: TGCGCCAGCAGCTTGGTGTATAGCGGGTTCATGCCACTGGGCACAGATACGCAGTATTTT
j_call: TRBJ2-1; clone_size: many; d_call: TRBD2; v_call: TRBV10-2; cdr3_aa: CASRTSGSSYNEQFF; cdr3_nt: TGCGCCAGCAGGACTAGCGGGAGCTCCTACAATGAGCAGTTCTTC
j_call: TRBJ2-6; clone_size: many; d_call: .; v_call: TRBV2; cdr3_aa: CASSSTGSGANVLTF; cdr3_nt: TGTGCCAGCAGCTCGACAGGTTCTGGGGCCAACGTCCTGACTTTC
j_call: TRBJ2-5; clone_size: many; d_call: .; v_call: TRBV18; cdr3_aa: CASSRQAGGEETQYF; cdr3_nt: TGTGCCAGCTCACGCCAGGCCGGCGGAGAAGAGACCCAGTACTTC
j_call: TRBJ2-4; clone_size: .; d_call: .; v_call: TRBV4-1; cdr3_aa: CASSLYEGVAGNIQYF; cdr3_nt: TGCGCCAGCAGCCTATATGAGGGGGTAGCGGGAAACATTCAGTACTTC
j_call: TRBJ2-2; clone_size: .; d_call: .; v_call: TRBV10-3; cdr3_aa: CAMRGKNTGELFF; cdr3_nt: TGTGCCATGAGGGGGAAGAACACCGGGGAGCTGTTTTTT
j_call: TRBJ2-3; clone_size: .; d_call: TRBD2; v_call: TRBV27; cdr3_aa: CASSLRREGTDTQYF; cdr3_nt: TGTGCCAGCAGTTTACGGCGGGAGGGCACAGATACGCAGTATTTT
j_call: TRBJ2-5; clone_size: .; d_call: .; v_call: TRBV6-5; cdr3_aa: CASSYLSQETQYF; cdr3_nt: TGTGCCAGCAGTTACCTATCCCAAGAGACCCAGTACTTC
j_call: TRBJ2-2; clone_size: few; d_call: TRBD2; v_call: TRBV4-1; cdr3_aa: CASSQLAGDTGELFF; cdr3_nt: TGCGCCAGCAGCCAACTAGCGGGTGACACCGGGGAGCTGTTTTTT
j_call: TRBJ2-2; clone_size: many; d_call: .; v_call: TRBV20-1; cdr3_aa: CSASSQPTLNTGELFF; cdr3_nt: TGCAGTGCTAGTAGCCAACCGACGTTGAACACCGGGGAGCTGTTTTTT
j_call: TRBJ1-5; clone_size: .; d_call: .; v_call: TRBV20-1; cdr3_aa: CSARELGGYSNQPQHF; cdr3_nt: TGCAGTGCTAGAGAGCTAGGGGGTTATAGCAATCAGCCCCAGCATTTT
j_call: TRBJ1-2; clone_size: .; d_call: TRBD1; v_call: TRBV12-3/TRBV12-4; cdr3_aa: CASSSDRDGYGYTF; cdr3_nt: TGTGCCAGCAGTTCAGACAGGGATGGCTATGGCTACACCTTC
j_call: TRBJ2-3; clone_size: .; d_call: TRBD1; v_call: TRBV5-6; cdr3_aa: CASSLGRGPTDTQYF; cdr3_nt: TGTGCCAGCAGCTTAGGCAGGGGGCCTACAGATACGCAGTATTTT
j_call: TRBJ1-1; clone_size: .; d_call: .; v_call: TRBV6-4; cdr3_aa: CASSEVWGARAFF; cdr3_nt: TGTGCCAGCAGTGAGGTTTGGGGCGCTCGAGCTTTCTTT
j_call: TRBJ2-3; clone_size: .; d_call: TRBD1; v_call: TRBV20-1; cdr3_aa: CSARLPTGNTQYF; cdr3_nt: TGCAGTGCTAGACTTCCGACAGGGAATACGCAGTATTTT
j_call: TRBJ2-4; clone_size: once; d_call: .; v_call: TRBV28; cdr3_aa: CASSLSGAVAKNIQYF; cdr3_nt: TGTGCCAGCAGTTTATCAGGGGCCGTAGCCAAAAACATTCAGTACTTC
j_call: TRBJ1-1; clone_size: many; d_call: .; v_call: TRBV7-9; cdr3_aa: CASSKTLDPNTEAFF; cdr3_nt: TGTGCCAGCAGTAAGACCCTTGACCCGAACACTGAAGCTTTCTTT
j_call: TRBJ2-1; clone_size: many; d_call: .; v_call: TRBV12-3/TRBV12-4; cdr3_aa: CASSLDQGSEQFF; cdr3_nt: TGTGCCAGCAGTTTAGACCAGGGGAGTGAGCAGTTCTTC
j_call: TRBJ1-6; clone_size: few; d_call: .; v_call: TRBV27; cdr3_aa: CASSLALPGVSNSPLHF; cdr3_nt: TGTGCCAGCAGCTTAGCGCTACCAGGGGTTTCGAATTCACCCCTCCACTTT
j_call: TRBJ1-6; clone_size: few; d_call: .; v_call: TRBV14; cdr3_aa: CASSQELYSPLHF; cdr3_nt: TGTGCCAGCAGCCAAGAACTGTATTCACCCCTCCACTTT
j_call: TRBJ2-7; clone_size: many; d_call: .; v_call: TRBV12-3/TRBV12-4; cdr3_aa: CASSPSYRVYEQYF; cdr3_nt: TGTGCCAGCAGCCCCTCTTACAGGGTCTACGAGCAGTACTTC
j_call: TRBJ1-4; clone_size: .; d_call: .; v_call: TRBV9; cdr3_aa: CASSVASRLGRANEKLFF; cdr3_nt: TGTGCCAGCAGCGTAGCTTCAAGATTGGGTAGGGCTAATGAAAAACTGTTTTTT
j_call: TRBJ2-3; clone_size: few; d_call: TRBD2; v_call: TRBV28; cdr3_aa: CASSFAGGTSTDTQYF; cdr3_nt: TGTGCCAGCAGTTTTGCGGGGGGGACTAGCACAGATACGCAGTATTTT
j_call: TRBJ2-1; clone_size: many; d_call: TRBD2; v_call: TRBV3-1; cdr3_aa: CASSSSGGADPNEQFF; cdr3_nt: TGTGCCAGCAGCTCTTCCGGGGGGGCCGATCCTAATGAGCAGTTCTTC
j_call: TRBJ1-1; clone_size: few; d_call: .; v_call: TRBV28; cdr3_aa: CASSSPATRAFF; cdr3_nt: TGTGCCAGCAGTTCTCCCGCCACGCGGGCTTTCTTT